This T cell receptor beta chain was identified during a study of breast tumors, draining lymph nodes, adjacent tissues. Regarding the study as a whole: Tumor and nontumor repertoires were significantly more similar in luminal-like than in basal-like breast cancer. The lymph node origin of tumor T cells was framed as consistent with a hypothesis, not demonstrated. Findings are consistent with lymph node origin and intratumoral expansion of most tumor T cells. Tumor TCR diversity was below lymph nodes but above nontumor tissue.

The CDR3 runs 14 residues. In germline, CDR1 is GTSNPN, CDR2 SVGIG (reference sequence). V trimming: 0 bases; J trimming: 2 bases; junction bases outside the gene matches: 4. As concerns this clonotype: Its antigen is currently unknown.

Via MiXCR, TCRdb re-called the multiplex PCR reads, giving one row per CDR3 protein. In the table there are fewer than 250,000 distinct CDR3 sequences, about 34% of which are singletons. Breast cancer patients provided tissue from their axillary draining lymph nodes. The sequenced sample was axillary lymph node tissue. The source is a female donor with breast cancer. Some clones in this sample may be carry-over from other donors' samples. The V and J genes are TRBV30 and TRBJ2-7, with 7 nucleotides matching TRBD2. The CDR3 sequence is CAWSVSGVPYEQYF. The CDR3 DNA reads as TGTGCCTGGAGTGTAAGCGGGGTTCCCTACGAGCAGTACTTC.